This T cell receptor (beta chain) is drawn from a study of T cell changes during pregnancy in multiple sclerosis. Here immunoSEQ multiplex PCR was the method, and the copy in TCRdb shows in-frame clones only, minus some. The repertoire holds around 36,000 clones, around 90% seen once, with approximately 8.3% in the top ten. The CDR3 sequence is 14 residues long. J lost 1 base, V lost 9 bases, and 4 bases had no gene match. Germline V lookup: CDR1 MNHEY, CDR2 SMNVEV (reference sequence). This clonotype was sampled from a female donor with multiple sclerosis, enrolled in a pregnancy study. This chain uses TRBV27 with TRBJ2-1; 9 bases fit TRBD1. The material was CD8+ T cells from peripheral blood mononuclear cells, obtained before pregnancy. In nucleotides, the CDR3 is TGTGCCAGTACCGGGACAGGGTCCTACAATGAGCAGTTCTTC. Protein: CASTGTGSYNEQFF.